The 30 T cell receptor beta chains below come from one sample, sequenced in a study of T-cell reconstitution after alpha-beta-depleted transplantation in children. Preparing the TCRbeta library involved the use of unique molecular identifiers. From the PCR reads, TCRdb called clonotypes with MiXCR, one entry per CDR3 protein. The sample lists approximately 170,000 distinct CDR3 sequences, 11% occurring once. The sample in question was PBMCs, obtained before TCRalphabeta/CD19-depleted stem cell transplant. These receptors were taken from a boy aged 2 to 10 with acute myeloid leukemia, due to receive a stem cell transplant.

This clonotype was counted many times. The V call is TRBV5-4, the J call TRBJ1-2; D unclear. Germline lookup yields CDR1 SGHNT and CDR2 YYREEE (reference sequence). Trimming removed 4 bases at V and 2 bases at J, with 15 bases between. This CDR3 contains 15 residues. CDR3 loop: CASSPQVITNYGYTF. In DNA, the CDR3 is TGTGCCAGCAGCCCCCAAGTTATCACGAACTATGGCTACACCTTC.

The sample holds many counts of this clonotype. The CDR3: CASRYDSESYEQYF. The CDR3 DNA reads TGTGCCAGCAGATATGACTCGGAAAGTTACGAGCAGTACTTC. The chain carries TRBV12-3 or TRBV12-4 and TRBJ2-7; D uncertain. The V gene lost 6 bases and the J gene lost 4 bases, with 16 bases spanning the gap. CDR3 length: 14 amino acids.

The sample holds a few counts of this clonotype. The CDR3, as DNA: TGTGCCAGCAGCGTAGAGACTAGCGGGAACACCGGGGAGCTGTTTTTT. Translated, it gives CASSVETSGNTGELFF. The chain is built from TRBV9 and TRBJ2-2; 9 bases map to TRBD2. The CDR3 runs 16 residues. J was trimmed by 1 base and V by 0 bases; bases with no gene match: 1. Germline assignment: CDR1 SGDLS and CDR2 YYNGEE.

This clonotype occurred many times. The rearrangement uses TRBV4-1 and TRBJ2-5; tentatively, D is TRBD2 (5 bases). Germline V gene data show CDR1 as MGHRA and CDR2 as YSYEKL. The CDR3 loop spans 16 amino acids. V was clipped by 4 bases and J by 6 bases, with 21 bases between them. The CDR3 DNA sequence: TGCGCCAGCAGCCGCGCGGGTGGGGTCCCCGGACAGACCCAGTACTTC. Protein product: CASSRAGGVPGQTQYF.

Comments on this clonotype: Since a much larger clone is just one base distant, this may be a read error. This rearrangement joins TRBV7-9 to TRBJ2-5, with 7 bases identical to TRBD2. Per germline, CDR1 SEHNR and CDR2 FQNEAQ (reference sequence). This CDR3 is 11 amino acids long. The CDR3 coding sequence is TGTGCCAGCCGGGGGGTAGAGACCCAGCACTTC. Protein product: CASRGVETQHF.

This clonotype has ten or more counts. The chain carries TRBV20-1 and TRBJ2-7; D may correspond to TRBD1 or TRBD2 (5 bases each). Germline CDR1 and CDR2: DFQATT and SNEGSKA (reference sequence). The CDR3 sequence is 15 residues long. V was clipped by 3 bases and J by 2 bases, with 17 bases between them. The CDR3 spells CSASLVGTYTYEQYF. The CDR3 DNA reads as TGCAGTGCTAGTTTAGTAGGGACGTACACCTACGAGCAGTACTTC.

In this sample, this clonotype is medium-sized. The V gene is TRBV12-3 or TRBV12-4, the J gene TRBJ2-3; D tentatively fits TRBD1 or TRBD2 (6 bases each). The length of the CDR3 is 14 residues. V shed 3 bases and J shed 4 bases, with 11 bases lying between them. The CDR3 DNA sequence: TGTGCCAGCAGTTTTGGGGGGCCGGCAGATACGCAGTATTTT. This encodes CASSFGGPADTQYF.

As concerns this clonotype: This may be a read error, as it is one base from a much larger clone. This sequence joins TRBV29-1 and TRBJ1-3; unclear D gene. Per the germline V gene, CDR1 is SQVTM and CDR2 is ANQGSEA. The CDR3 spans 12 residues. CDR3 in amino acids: CSVGTVGNAIYF. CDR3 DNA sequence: TGCAGCGTTGGAACAGTTGGAAACGCCATATATTTT. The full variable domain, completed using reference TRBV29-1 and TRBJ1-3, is SAVISQKPSRDICQRGTSLTIQCQVDSQVTMMFWYRQQPGQSLTLIATANQGSEATYESGFVIDKFPISRPNLTFSTLTVSNMSPEDSSIYLCSVGTVGNAIYFGEGSWLTVV.

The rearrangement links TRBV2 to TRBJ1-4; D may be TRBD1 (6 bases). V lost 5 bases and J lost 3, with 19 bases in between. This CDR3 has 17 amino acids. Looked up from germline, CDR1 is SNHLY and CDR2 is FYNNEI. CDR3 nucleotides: TGTGCCAGCAGTCCCTCGATCCCGAGGGGGTCTAATGAAAAACTGTTTTTT. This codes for CASSPSIPRGSNEKLFF. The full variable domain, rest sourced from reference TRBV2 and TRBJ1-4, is EPEVTQTPSHQVTQMGQEVILRCVPISNHLYFYWYRQILGQKVEFLVSFYNNEISEKSEIFDDQFSVERPDGSNFTLKIRSTKLEDSAMYFCASSPSIPRGSNEKLFFGSGTQLSVL.

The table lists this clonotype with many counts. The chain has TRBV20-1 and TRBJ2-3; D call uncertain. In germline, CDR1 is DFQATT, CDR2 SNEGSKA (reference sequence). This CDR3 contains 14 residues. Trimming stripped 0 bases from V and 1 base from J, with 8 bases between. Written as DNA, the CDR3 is TGCAGTGCTAGAGATTCCCGGGGCACAGATACGCAGTATTTT. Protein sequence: CSARDSRGTDTQYF.

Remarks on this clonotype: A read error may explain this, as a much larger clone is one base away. For the CDR3, the DNA is TGTGCCAGCAGCGTAGCCCCCAGCGAGGGCCAAAACATTCAGTACTTC. Protein product: CASSVAPSEGQNIQYF. This chain links TRBV11-2 with TRBJ2-4, with D possibly being TRBD2 (5 bases). CDR3 size: 16 residues. Germline CDR1 SGHAT, CDR2 FQNNGV. Between the trimmed V and J ends, which lost 5 bases and 5 bases, there was a span of 19 bases.

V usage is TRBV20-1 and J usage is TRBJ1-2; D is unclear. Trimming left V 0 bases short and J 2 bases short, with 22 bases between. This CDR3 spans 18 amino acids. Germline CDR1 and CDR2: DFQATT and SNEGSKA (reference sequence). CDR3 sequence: CSARDRPTTTIRNYGYTF. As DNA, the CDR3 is TGCAGTGCTAGAGACCGACCCACCACAACAATTAGAAACTATGGCTACACCTTC.

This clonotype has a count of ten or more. CDR3 amino acids: CASSFTSVPLSYNEQFF. The CDR3 DNA reads as TGTGCCAGCAGTTTTACTAGCGTCCCCCTCTCCTACAATGAGCAGTTCTTC. The chain couples TRBV12-3 or TRBV12-4 to TRBJ2-1, with 7 bases identical to TRBD2. With 3 bases clipped from V and 0 bases from J, the junction kept 8 bases outside the gene matches. This CDR3 contains 17 residues.

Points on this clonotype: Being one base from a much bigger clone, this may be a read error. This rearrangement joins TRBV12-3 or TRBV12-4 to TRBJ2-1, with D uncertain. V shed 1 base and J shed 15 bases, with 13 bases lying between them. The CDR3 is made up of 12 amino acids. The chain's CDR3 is CASSLEVWAAFF. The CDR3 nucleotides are TGTGCCAGCAGTTTAGAGGTGTGGGCTGCGTTCTTC.

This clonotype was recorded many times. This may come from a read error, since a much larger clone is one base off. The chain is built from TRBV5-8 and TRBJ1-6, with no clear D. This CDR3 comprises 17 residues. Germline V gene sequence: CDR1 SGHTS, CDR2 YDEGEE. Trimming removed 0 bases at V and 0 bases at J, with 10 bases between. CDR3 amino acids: CASSLGLRSSYNSPLHF. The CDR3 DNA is TGTGCCAGCAGCTTGGGGCTCCGGAGCTCCTATAATTCACCCCTCCACTTT.

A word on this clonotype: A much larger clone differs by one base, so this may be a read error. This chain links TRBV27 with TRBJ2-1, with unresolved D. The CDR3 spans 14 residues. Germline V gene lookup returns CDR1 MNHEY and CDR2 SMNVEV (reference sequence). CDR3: CASSWFSRYSEQFF. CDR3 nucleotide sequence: TGTGCCAGCAGCTGGTTTAGCAGATACAGTGAGCAGTTCTTC.

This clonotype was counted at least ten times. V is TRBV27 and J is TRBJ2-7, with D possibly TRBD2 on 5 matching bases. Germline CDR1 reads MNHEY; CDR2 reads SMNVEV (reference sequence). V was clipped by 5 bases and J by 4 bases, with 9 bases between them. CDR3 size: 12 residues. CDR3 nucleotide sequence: TGTGCCAGCAGTGTGACGGGATACGAGCAGTACTTC. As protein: CASSVTGYEQYF.

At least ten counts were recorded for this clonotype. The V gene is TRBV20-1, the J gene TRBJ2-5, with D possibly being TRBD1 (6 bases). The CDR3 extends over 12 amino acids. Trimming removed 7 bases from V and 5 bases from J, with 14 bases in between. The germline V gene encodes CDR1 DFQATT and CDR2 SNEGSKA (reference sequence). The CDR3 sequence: CSGNRELETQYF. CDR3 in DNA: TGCAGTGGCAACAGGGAATTGGAGACCCAGTACTTC.

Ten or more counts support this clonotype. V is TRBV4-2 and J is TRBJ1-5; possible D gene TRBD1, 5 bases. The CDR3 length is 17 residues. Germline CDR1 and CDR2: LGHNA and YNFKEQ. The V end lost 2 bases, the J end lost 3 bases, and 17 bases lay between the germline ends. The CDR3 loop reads CASSQTLLGVHNQPQHF. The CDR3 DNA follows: TGTGCCAGCAGCCAAACCCTCTTGGGGGTCCACAATCAGCCCCAGCATTTT.

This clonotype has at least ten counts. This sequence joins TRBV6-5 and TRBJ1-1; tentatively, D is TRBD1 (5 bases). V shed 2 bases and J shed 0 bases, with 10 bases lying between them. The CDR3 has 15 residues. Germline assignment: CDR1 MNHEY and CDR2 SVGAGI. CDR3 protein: CASSYKGIMNTEAFF. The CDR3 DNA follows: TGTGCCAGCAGTTACAAGGGGATCATGAACACTGAAGCTTTCTTT.

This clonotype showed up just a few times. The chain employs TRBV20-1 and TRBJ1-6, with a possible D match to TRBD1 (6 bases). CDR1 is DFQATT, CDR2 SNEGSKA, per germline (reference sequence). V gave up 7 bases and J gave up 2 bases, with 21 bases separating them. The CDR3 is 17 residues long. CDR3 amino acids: CSGRGSTSRPYNSPLHF. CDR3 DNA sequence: TGCAGTGGGAGGGGGTCGACTTCTCGGCCCTATAATTCACCCCTCCACTTT.

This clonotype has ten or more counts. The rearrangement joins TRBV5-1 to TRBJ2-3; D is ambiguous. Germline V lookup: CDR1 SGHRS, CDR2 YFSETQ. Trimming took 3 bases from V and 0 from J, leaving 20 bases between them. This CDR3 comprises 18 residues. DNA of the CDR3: TGCGCCAGCAGCTCCCTGAGCCCGACCGTTCGGAGCACAGATACGCAGTATTTT. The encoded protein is CASSSLSPTVRSTDTQYF.

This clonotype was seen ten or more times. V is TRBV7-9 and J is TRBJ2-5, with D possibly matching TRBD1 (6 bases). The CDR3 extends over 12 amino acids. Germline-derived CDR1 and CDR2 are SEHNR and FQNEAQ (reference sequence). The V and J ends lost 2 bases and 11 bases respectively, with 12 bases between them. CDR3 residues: CASSLSQGYQYF. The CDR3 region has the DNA TGTGCCAGCAGCTTAAGTCAGGGGTATCAGTACTTC.

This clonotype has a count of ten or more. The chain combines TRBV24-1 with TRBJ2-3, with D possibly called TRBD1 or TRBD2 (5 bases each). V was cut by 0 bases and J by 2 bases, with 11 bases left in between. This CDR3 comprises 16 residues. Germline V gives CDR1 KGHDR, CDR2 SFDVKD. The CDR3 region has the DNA TGTGCCACCAGTGATTTGGGCCAGGGACCCACAGATACGCAGTATTTT. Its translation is CATSDLGQGPTDTQYF.

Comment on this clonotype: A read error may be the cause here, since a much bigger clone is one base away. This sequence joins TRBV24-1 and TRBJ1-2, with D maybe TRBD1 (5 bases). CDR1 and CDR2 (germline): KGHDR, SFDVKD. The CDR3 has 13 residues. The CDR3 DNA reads TGTGCCACCAGTAATTTGGCAGGGTATGGCTACACCTTC. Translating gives CATSNLAGYGYTF.

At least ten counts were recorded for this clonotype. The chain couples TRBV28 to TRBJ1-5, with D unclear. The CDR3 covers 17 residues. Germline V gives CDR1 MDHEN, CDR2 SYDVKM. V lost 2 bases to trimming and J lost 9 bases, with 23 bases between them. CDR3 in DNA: TGTGCCAGCAGTTTACTACACCCAGGATTTTCCGATCGGCCCCAGCATTTT. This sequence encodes CASSLLHPGFSDRPQHF.

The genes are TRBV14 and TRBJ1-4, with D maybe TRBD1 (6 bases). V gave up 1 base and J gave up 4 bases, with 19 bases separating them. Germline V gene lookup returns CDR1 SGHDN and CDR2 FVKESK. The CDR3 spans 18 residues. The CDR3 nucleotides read TGTGCCAGCAGCCAAGGACCTTATTTTGGACAGAATAATGAAAAACTGTTTTTT. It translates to CASSQGPYFGQNNEKLFF.

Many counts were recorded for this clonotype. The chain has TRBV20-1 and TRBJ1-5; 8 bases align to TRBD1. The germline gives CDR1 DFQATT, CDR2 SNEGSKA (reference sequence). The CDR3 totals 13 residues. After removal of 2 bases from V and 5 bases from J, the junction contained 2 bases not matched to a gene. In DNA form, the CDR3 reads TGCAGTGCTAGACTACAGGGGGATCAGCCCCAGCATTTT. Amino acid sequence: CSARLQGDQPQHF.

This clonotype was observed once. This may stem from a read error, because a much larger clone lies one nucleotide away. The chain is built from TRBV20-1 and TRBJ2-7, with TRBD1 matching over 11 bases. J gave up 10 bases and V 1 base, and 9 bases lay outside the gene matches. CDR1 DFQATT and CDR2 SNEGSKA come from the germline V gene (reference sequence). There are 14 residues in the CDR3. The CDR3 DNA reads TGCAGTGCTAGAGTTGGACAGGGGGCGGTCGATCAGTACTTC. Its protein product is CSARVGQGAVDQYF.

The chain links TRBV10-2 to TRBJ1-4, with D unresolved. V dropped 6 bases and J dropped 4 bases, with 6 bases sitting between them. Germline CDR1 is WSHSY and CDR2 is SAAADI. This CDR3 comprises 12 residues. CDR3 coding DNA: TGCGCCAGCAGAGAGGTTAATGAAAAACTGTTTTTT. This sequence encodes CASREVNEKLFF.